A selection of T cell receptor beta chains follows, all from one sample in a study of blood T cell repertoires in COVID-19. Generated by immunoSEQ multiplex PCR, the TCRdb table keeps only in-frame clones and is missing some. The table shows about 210,000 clones, with 75% to 85% occurring only once. The sample was peripheral blood. These receptors came from a woman in her 70s with COVID-19, enrolled during active disease. Both conserved end residues are part of each CDR3. A clone size is listed for some rows: how often the clone was seen (once, few, many), or a class if it is expanded.

V: TRBV5-6
size: .
J: TRBJ1-2
CDR3: CASSPSYRVSYGYTF

V: TRBV7-9
size: .
J: TRBJ2-1
CDR3: CASSFLVNEQFF

V: TRBV28
size: .
J: TRBJ1-2
CDR3: CASSLTQGLGGGYTF

V: TRBV5-6
size: .
J: TRBJ1-1
CDR3: CASSSWGTGMSTEAFF

V: TRBV19
size: few
J: TRBJ2-7
CDR3: CASSIGSGPYEQYF

V: TRBV28
size: .
J: TRBJ2-7
CDR3: CASSSGQPLRGQYF

V: TRBV14
size: .
J: TRBJ1-1
CDR3: CASSQDLGATEAFF

V: TRBV5-1
size: .
J: TRBJ2-3
CDR3: CASSLMGGGADTQYF

V: TRBV28
size: once
J: TRBJ2-7
CDR3: CASGGQGFSYEQYF

V: TRBV10-3
size: few
J: TRBJ2-7
CDR3: CAIKRTGGQGEQYF

V: TRBV5-6
size: once
J: TRBJ1-5
CDR3: CASSGAGGINQPQHF

V: TRBV9
size: .
J: TRBJ1-2
CDR3: CASSVSLDSIYGYTF

V: TRBV2
size: once
J: TRBJ1-1
CDR3: CASNPGQGSERVRTEAFF

V: TRBV7-9
size: .
J: TRBJ1-3
CDR3: CASSFAGSRNTIYF

V: TRBV2
size: .
J: TRBJ1-5
CDR3: CASRSDRTGSQPQHF

V: TRBV14
size: .
J: TRBJ2-1
CDR3: CASSQDRGTSSYNEQFF

V: TRBV15
size: .
J: TRBJ2-7
CDR3: CATSRGGAGEREQYF

V: TRBV6-6
size: .
J: TRBJ1-1
CDR3: CASSRSGTPNTEAFF

V: TRBV6-6
size: few
J: TRBJ1-6
CDR3: CASSTTGWRSPLHF

V: TRBV28
size: .
J: TRBJ1-2
CDR3: CASSNRETSRSGYTF

V: TRBV10-3
size: .
J: TRBJ2-2
CDR3: CAILSPAGELFF

V: TRBV25-1
size: .
J: TRBJ2-2
CDR3: CASSGQTGSGELFF

V: TRBV10-3
size: .
J: TRBJ2-1
CDR3: CAQAGGPLDEQFF

V: TRBV3-1/TRBV3-2
size: once
J: TRBJ2-7
CDR3: CASSQGLAGPLGEQYF